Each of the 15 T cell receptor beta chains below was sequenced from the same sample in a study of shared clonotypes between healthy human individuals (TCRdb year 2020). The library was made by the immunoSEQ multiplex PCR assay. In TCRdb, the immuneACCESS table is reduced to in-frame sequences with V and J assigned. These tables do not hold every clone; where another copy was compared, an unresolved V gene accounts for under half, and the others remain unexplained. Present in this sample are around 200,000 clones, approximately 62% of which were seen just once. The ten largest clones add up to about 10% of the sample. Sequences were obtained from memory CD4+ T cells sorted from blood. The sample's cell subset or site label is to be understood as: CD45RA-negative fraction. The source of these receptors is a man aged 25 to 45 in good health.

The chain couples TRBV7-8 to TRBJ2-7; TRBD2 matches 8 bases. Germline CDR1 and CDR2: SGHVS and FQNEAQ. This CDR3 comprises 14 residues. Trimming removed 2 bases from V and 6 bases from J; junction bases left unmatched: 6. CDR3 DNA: TGTGCCAGCAGCTTACGAGCGGGAGCCATCGAGCAGTACTTC. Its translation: CASSLRAGAIEQYF. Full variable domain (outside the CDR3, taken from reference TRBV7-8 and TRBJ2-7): GAGVSQSPRYKVAKRGQDVALRCDPISGHVSLFWYQQALGQGPEFLTYFQNEAQLDKSGLPSDRFFAERPEGSVSTLKIQRTQQEDSAVYLCASSLRAGAIEQYFGPGTRLTVT.

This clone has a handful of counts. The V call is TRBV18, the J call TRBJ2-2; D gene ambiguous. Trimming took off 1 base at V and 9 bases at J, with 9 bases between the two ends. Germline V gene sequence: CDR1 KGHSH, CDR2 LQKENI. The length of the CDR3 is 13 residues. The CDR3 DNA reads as TGTGCCAGCTCACCACGTTTTGATTGGGAGCTGTTTTTT. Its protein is CASSPRFDWELFF. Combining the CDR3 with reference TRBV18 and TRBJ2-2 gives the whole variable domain NAGVMQNPRHLVRRRGQEARLRCSPMKGHSHVYWYRQLPEEGLKFMVYLQKENIIDESGMPKERFSAEFPKEGPSILRIQQVVRGDSAAYFCASSPRFDWELFFGEGSRLTVL.

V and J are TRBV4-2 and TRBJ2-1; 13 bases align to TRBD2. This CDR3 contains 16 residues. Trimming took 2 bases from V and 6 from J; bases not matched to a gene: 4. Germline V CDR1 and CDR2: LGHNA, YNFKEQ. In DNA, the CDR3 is TGTGCCAGCAGCCAATCCCGGACTAGCGGGGGCAATGAGCAGTTCTTC. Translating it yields CASSQSRTSGGNEQFF.

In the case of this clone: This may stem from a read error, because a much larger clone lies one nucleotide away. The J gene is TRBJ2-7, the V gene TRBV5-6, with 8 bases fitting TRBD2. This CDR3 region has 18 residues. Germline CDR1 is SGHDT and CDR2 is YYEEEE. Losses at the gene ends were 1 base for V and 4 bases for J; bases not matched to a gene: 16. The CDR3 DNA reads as TGTGCCAGCAGCTTGCGTGTAGCGGGAAGCCGAGCGTCATACGAGCAGTACTTC. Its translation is CASSLRVAGSRASYEQYF.

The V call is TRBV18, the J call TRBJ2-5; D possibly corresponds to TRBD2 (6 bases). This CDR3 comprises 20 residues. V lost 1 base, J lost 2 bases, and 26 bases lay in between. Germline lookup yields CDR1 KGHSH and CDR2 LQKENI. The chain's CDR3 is CASSPLPPQAGSQGQETQYF. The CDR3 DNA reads TGTGCCAGCTCACCACTGCCCCCGCAGGCGGGAAGTCAGGGACAAGAGACCCAGTACTTC.

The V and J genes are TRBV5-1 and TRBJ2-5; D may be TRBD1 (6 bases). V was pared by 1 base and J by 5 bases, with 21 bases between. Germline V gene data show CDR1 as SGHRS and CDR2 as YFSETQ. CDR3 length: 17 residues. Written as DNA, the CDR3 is TGCGCCAGCAGCTTGTGGGCAGGGGCTACTAAGGGGGAGACCCAGTACTTC. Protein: CASSLWAGATKGETQYF.

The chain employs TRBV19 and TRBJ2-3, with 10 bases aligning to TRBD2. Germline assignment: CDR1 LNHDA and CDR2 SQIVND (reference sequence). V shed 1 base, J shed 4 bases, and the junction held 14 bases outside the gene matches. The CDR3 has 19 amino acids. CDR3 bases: TGTGCCAGTAGTATAGCCAAAGTTAGCGGGGGGAGAGGTGCAGATACGCAGTATTTT. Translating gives CASSIAKVSGGRGADTQYF.

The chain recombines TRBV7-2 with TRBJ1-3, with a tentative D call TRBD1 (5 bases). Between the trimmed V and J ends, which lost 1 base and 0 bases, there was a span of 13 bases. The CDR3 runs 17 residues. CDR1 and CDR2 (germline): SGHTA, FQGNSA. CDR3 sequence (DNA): TGTGCCAGCAGCTTAGACGTCCGGGACCTCTCTGGAAACACCATATATTTT. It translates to CASSLDVRDLSGNTIYF.

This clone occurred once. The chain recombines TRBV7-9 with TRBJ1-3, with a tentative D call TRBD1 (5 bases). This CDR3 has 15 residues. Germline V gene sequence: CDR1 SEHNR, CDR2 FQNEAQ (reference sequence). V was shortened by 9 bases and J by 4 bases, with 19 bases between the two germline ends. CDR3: CASGWGQLSGNTIYF. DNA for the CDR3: TGTGCCAGTGGGTGGGGCCAGCTATCAGGAAACACCATATATTTT.

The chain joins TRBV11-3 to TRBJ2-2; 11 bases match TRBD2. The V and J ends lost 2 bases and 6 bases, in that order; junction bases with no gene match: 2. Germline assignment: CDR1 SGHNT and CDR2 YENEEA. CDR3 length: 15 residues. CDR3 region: CASSLLAGGAGELFF. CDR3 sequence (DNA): TGTGCCAGCAGCTTACTAGCGGGAGGAGCCGGGGAGCTGTTTTTT. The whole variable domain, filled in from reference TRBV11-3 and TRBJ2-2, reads EAGVVQSPRYKIIEKKQPVAFWCNPISGHNTLYWYLQNLGQGPELLIRYENEEAVDDSQLPKDRFSAERLKGVDSTLKIQPAELGDSAVYLCASSLLAGGAGELFFGEGSRLTVL.

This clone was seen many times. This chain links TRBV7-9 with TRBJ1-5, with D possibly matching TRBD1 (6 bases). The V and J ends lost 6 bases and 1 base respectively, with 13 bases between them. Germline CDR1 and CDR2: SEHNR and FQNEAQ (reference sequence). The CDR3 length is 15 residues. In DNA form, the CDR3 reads TGTGCCAGCAGTCCCCGAGGGGGGAGCAATCAGCCCCAGCATTTT. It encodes CASSPRGGSNQPQHF.

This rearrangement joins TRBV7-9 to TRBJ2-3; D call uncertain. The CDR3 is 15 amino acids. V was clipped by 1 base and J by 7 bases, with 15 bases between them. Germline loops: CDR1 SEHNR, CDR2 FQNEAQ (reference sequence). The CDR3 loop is CASSLDSDRANTQYF. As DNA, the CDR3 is TGTGCCAGCAGCTTAGACAGTGATCGGGCGAATACGCAGTATTTT.

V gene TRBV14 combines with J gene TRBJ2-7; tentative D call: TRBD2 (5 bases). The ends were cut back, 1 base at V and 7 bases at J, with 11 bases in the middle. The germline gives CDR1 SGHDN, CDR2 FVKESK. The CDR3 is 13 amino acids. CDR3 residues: CASSQVIAREQYF. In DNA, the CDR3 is TGTGCCAGCAGCCAAGTAATAGCGCGGGAGCAGTACTTC.

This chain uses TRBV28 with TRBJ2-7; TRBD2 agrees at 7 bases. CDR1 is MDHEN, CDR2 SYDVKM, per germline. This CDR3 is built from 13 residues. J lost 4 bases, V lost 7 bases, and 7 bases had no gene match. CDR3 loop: CASTRPGGYEQYF. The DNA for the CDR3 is TGTGCCAGCACTCGTCCGGGAGGTTACGAGCAGTACTTC.

This chain's CDR3 is CALSMNTEAFF. As DNA, the CDR3 is TGTGCCTTGTCGATGAACACTGAAGCTTTCTTT. The rearrangement links TRBV30 to TRBJ1-1; D unclear. There are 11 residues in the CDR3. Trimming shortened V by 7 bases and J by 0 bases, and 6 bases separated the two germline ends. CDR1 is GTSNPN, CDR2 SVGIG, per germline (reference sequence).